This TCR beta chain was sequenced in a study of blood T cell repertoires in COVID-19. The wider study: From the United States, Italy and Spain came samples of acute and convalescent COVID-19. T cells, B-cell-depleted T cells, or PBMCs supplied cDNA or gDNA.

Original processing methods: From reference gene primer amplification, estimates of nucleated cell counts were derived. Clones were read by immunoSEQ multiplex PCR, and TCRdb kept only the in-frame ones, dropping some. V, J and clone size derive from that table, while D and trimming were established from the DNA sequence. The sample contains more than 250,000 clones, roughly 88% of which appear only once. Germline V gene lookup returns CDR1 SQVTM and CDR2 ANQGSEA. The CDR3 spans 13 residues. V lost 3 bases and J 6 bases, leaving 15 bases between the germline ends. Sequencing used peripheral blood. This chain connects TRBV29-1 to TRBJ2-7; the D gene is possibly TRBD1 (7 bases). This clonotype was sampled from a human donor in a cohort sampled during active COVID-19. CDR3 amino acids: CSVEHRGGGEQYF. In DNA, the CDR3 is TGCAGCGTTGAGCACAGGGGAGGCGGCGAGCAGTACTTC.